One TCR beta chain is described in this entry. Its antigen is currently unknown. This sample is part of a study of T cells expressing NK-cell markers. Broader study findings: Leadership of the CD3+CD56-NKG2C+ fraction also belonged to these clonotypes in several donors.

5'RACE template switching built TCR beta cDNA with unique molecular identifiers. After re-calling the 5' RACE reads, TCRdb lists one entry per CDR3 protein, DNA absent. The specimen's table records about 260,000 distinct CDR3 sequences. Germline CDR1 MNHEY, CDR2 SVGEGT. The CDR3 covers 16 residues. The origin of this receptor is a woman aged 18 to 75 in good health. The sequencing input was blood T cells: a sorted CD56 or NKG2C T cell subset, CD4+ or CD8+ T cells, or bulk PBMC T cells (not recorded which). The chain employs TRBV6-2 or TRBV6-3 and TRBJ2-7; TCRdb calls TRBD2, which cannot be checked without DNA. The CDR3 sequence: CASSSGLAESLYEQYF.